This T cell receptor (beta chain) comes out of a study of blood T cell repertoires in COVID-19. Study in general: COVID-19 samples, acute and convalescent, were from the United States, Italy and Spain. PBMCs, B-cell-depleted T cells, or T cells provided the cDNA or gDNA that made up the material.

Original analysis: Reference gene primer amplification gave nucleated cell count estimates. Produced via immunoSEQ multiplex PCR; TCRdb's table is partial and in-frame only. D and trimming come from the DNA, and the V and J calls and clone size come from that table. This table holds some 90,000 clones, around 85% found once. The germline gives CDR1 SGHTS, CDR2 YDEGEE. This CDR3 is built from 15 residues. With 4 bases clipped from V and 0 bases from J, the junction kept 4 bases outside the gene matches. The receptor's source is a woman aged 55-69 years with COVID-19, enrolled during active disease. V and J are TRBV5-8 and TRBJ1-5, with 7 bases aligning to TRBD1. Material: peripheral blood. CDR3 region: CASSIGQDSNQPQHF. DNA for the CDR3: TGTGCCAGCAGCATCGGACAGGATAGCAATCAGCCCCAGCATTTT.